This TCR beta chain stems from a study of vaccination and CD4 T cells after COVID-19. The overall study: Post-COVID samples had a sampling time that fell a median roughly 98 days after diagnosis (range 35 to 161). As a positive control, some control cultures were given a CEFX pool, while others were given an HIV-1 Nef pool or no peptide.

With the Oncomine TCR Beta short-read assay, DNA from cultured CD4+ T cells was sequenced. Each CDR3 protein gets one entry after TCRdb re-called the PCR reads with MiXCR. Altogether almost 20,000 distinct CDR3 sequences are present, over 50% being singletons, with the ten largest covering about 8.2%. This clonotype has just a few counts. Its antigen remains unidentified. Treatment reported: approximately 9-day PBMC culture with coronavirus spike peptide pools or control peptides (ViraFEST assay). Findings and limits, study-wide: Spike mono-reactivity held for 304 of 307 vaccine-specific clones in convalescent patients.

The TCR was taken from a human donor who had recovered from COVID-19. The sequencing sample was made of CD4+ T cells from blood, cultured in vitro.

The CDR3 here is CASSPGVDNEQFF. CDR3 DNA sequence: TGTGCCAGCAGTCCGGGAGTGGACAATGAGCAGTTCTTC. The chain is built from TRBV6-1 and TRBJ2-1; the D gene is possibly TRBD2 (6 bases). The length of the CDR3 is 13 residues. Germline lookup yields CDR1 MNHNS and CDR2 SASEGT. The ends were cut back, 5 bases at V and 5 bases at J, with 10 bases in the middle.